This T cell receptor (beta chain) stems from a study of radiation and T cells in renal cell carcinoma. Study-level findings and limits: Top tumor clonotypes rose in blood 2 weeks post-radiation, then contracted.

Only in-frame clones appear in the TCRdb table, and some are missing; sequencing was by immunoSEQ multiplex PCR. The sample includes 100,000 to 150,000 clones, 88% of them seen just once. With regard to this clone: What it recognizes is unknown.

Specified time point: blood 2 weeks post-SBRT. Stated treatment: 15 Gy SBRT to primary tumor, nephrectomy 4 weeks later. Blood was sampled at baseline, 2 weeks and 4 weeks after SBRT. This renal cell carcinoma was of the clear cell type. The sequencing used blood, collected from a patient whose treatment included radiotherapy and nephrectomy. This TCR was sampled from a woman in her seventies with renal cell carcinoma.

The CDR3 here is CATLGGGANTGELFF. Here the CDR3 DNA reads TGTGCCACGTTGGGAGGAGGGGCGAACACCGGGGAGCTGTTTTTT. The gene calls are TRBV15 and TRBJ2-2, with a possible D match to TRBD2 (6 bases). This CDR3 has 15 amino acids. Per germline, CDR1 LNHNV and CDR2 YYDKDF (reference sequence). The V and J ends lost 9 bases and 0 bases respectively, with 14 bases between them.